This is a list of T cell receptor beta chains from one sample in a study. TCRdb re-called the reads through MiXCR, storing one row per CDR3 protein. The data contain 3,800 or so distinct CDR3 sequences, 10% of them singletons. Sequencing was carried out using CD4+ T cells from synovial fluid. Receptors originate from a human donor with rheumatoid arthritis. The CDR3 runs from the conserved cysteine through the conserved F or W. A D gene is named only where the DNA matches it firmly. Size tells how often a clone was seen (once, few, many) or the class of an expanded clone, and some rows leave it out.

CDR3 DNA: TGTGCCAGCAGCCTCCTAGCGGGAGCCTCCTACGAGCAGTACTTC
CDR3 protein: CASSLLAGASYEQYF
D gene: TRBD2
clone size: many
J gene: TRBJ2-7
V gene: TRBV6-2/TRBV6-3

CDR3 DNA: TGTGCCAGCAGTTTCGGGACAGGGACGGGTGCAGATACGCAGTATTTT
CDR3 protein: CASSFGTGTGADTQYF
D gene: TRBD1
clone size: many
J gene: TRBJ2-3
V gene: TRBV12-3/TRBV12-4

CDR3 DNA: TGCAGTGCTAGAATAGCGGGGCACACAGATACGCAGTATTTT
CDR3 protein: CSARIAGHTDTQYF
D gene: TRBD2
clone size: medium-sized
J gene: TRBJ2-3
V gene: TRBV20-1

CDR3 DNA: TGTGCCTTCCGGGACAGGGGGTTCAATGAGCAGTTCTTC
CDR3 protein: CAFRDRGFNEQFF
D gene: TRBD1
clone size: medium-sized
J gene: TRBJ2-1
V gene: TRBV30

CDR3 DNA: TGTGCCAGCAGTTTATGGGCCCCTGGGGCTAATGAAAAACTGTTTTTT
CDR3 protein: CASSLWAPGANEKLFF
D gene: -
clone size: -
J gene: TRBJ1-4
V gene: TRBV28

CDR3 DNA: TGCGCCAGCAGCTTAGGGACAGGGTATCCCAAAAACATTCAGTACTTC
CDR3 protein: CASSLGTGYPKNIQYF
D gene: TRBD1
clone size: -
J gene: TRBJ2-4
V gene: TRBV5-1

CDR3 DNA: TGCGCCAGCAGCACGGGACAGGGTCCGGATACGCAGTATTTT
CDR3 protein: CASSTGQGPDTQYF
D gene: TRBD1
clone size: -
J gene: TRBJ2-3
V gene: TRBV5-1

CDR3 DNA: TGCGCCAGTAAACTGCGGGCAGACTCACCCCTCCACTTT
CDR3 protein: CASKLRADSPLHF
D gene: -
clone size: medium-sized
J gene: TRBJ1-6
V gene: TRBV4-3

CDR3 DNA: TGTGCCACTAGGAAAAGGAGAGTCGACCAAGAGACCCAGTACTTC
CDR3 protein: CATRKRRVDQETQYF
D gene: -
clone size: many
J gene: TRBJ2-5
V gene: TRBV6-2/TRBV6-3

CDR3 DNA: TGCGCCAGCAGCCAAGAAGAGAGGGAGGGCCCCTACAATGAGCAGTTCTTC
CDR3 protein: CASSQEEREGPYNEQFF
D gene: TRBD2
clone size: medium-sized
J gene: TRBJ2-1
V gene: TRBV4-3

CDR3 DNA: TGTGCCAGCAGCAGGACAGGGGCTCTGTCTGGCTACACCTTC
CDR3 protein: CASSRTGALSGYTF
D gene: TRBD1
clone size: medium-sized
J gene: TRBJ1-2
V gene: TRBV6-6

CDR3 DNA: TGTGCCAGCAGCCATGGGACAATCGACACAGATACGCAGTATTTT
CDR3 protein: CASSHGTIDTDTQYF
D gene: -
clone size: medium-sized
J gene: TRBJ2-3
V gene: TRBV4-2

CDR3 DNA: TGCGCCAGCAGCCCGCGGGAGCGAGATACGCAGTATTTT
CDR3 protein: CASSPRERDTQYF
D gene: TRBD2
clone size: many
J gene: TRBJ2-3
V gene: TRBV5-1

CDR3 DNA: TGCAGTGCTAGTTGGCTAGCAGAGAACAATGAGCAGTTCTTC
CDR3 protein: CSASWLAENNEQFF
D gene: -
clone size: many
J gene: TRBJ2-1
V gene: TRBV20-1

CDR3 DNA: TGCAGTGCCCCCAAGCTAGCGGGAGGGGTAGGCACAGATACGCAGTATTTT
CDR3 protein: CSAPKLAGGVGTDTQYF
D gene: TRBD2
clone size: medium-sized
J gene: TRBJ2-3
V gene: TRBV20-1

CDR3 DNA: TGTGCCAGCAGTCACCAGGGGGCGCAGCCCCAGCATTTT
CDR3 protein: CASSHQGAQPQHF
D gene: TRBD1
clone size: many
J gene: TRBJ1-5
V gene: TRBV6-2/TRBV6-3

CDR3 DNA: TGTGCCAGCAAACCGGGAGGGCGAACTGAAGCTTTCTTT
CDR3 protein: CASKPGGRTEAFF
D gene: -
clone size: medium-sized
J gene: TRBJ1-1
V gene: TRBV7-2

CDR3 DNA: TGCAGTGCTAGAGATTCTTCTAGCCCCTACAATGAGCAGTTCTTC
CDR3 protein: CSARDSSSPYNEQFF
D gene: -
clone size: medium-sized
J gene: TRBJ2-1
V gene: TRBV20-1